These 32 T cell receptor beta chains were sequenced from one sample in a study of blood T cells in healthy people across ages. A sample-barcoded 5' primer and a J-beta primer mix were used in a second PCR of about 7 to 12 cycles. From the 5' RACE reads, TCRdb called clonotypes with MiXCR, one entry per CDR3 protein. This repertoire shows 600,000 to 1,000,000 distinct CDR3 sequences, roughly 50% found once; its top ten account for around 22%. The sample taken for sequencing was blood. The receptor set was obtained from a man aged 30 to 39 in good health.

CDR3 DNA: TGCAGTGCCTCGACGGCGATGAACACTGAAGCTTTCTTT. Translated, it gives CSASTAMNTEAFF. The rearrangement joins TRBV20-1 to TRBJ1-1; D uncertain. The CDR3 has 13 residues. Germline V gene lookup returns CDR1 DFQATT and CDR2 SNEGSKA (reference sequence). The V gene lost 6 bases and the J gene lost 0 bases, with 11 bases spanning the gap.

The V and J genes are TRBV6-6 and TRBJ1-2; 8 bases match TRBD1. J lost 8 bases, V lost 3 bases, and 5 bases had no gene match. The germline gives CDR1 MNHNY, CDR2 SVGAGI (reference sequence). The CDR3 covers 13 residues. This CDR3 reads CASSYQGAEGYTF. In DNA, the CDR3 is TGTGCCAGCAGTTATCAGGGGGCGGAAGGCTACACCTTC.

The CDR3 DNA follows: TGTGCCAGCAGCGTACGACAAGACGGGATCATTCAGTACTTC. Translation: CASSVRQDGIIQYF. The rearrangement uses TRBV9 and TRBJ2-5, with D maybe TRBD2 (5 bases). The J call may not be correct, given that the DNA end is closer to TRBJ2-4. The CDR3 is made up of 14 amino acids. Germline V CDR1 and CDR2: SGDLS, YYNGEE.

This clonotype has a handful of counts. The CDR3 coding sequence is TGTGCCAGCAGTCCGACCTCCTATGGCTACACCTTC. Protein sequence: CASSPTSYGYTF. This chain links TRBV2 with TRBJ1-2; D gene uncertain. Trimming took 5 bases from V and 4 from J, leaving 8 bases between them. The germline V gene has CDR1 SNHLY and CDR2 FYNNEI. The CDR3 is made up of 12 amino acids.

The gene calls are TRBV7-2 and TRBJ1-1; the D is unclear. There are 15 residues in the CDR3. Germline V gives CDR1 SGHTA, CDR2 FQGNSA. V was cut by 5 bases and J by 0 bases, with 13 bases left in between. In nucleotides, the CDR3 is TGTGCCAGCAGCGCCGAACAGTCCATGAACACTGAAGCTTTCTTT. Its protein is CASSAEQSMNTEAFF.

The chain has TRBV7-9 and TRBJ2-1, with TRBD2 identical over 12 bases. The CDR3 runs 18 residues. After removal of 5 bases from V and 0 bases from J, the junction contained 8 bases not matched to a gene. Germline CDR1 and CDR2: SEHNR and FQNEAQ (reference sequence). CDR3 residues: CASSHGLAGPSSYNEQFF. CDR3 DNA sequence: TGTGCCAGCAGCCATGGACTAGCGGGGCCGAGCTCCTACAATGAGCAGTTCTTC.

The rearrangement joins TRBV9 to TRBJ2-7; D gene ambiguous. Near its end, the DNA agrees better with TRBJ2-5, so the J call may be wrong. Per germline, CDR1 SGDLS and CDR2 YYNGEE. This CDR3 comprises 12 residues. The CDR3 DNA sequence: TGTGCCAGCAGCGGGAAGGAAGAGACCCAGTACTTC. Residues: CASSGKEETQYF.

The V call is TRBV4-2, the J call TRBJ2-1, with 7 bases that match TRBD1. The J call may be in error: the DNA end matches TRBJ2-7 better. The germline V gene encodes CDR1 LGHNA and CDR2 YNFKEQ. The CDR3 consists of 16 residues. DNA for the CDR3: TGTGCCAGCAGCCAAGCCCACCGACAGGGAAGCTACGAGCAGTACTTC. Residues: CASSQAHRQGSYEQYF.

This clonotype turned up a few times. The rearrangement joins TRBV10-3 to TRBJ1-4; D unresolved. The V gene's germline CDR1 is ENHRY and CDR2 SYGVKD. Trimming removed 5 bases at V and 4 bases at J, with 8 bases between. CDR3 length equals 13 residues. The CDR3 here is CAISSDLNEKLFF. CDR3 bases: TGTGCCATCAGTTCGGACCTTAATGAAAAACTGTTTTTT.

CDR3 in amino acids: CSARGGTIGLTYNEQFF. The CDR3 nucleotides read TGCAGTGCTAGAGGCGGAACTATCGGGTTAACCTACAATGAGCAGTTCTTC. This rearrangement joins TRBV20-1 to TRBJ2-1; no definite D call. Per the germline V gene, CDR1 is DFQATT and CDR2 is SNEGSKA (reference sequence). The CDR3 totals 17 residues. Trimming pared 1 base from V and 2 bases from J, leaving 18 bases between.

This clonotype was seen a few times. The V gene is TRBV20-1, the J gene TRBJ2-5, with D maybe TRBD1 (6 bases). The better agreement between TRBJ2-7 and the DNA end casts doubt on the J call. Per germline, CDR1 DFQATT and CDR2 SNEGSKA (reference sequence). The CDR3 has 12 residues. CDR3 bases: TGCAGTGCCCAAGGGGACATGCTCGAGCAGTACTTC. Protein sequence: CSAQGDMLEQYF.

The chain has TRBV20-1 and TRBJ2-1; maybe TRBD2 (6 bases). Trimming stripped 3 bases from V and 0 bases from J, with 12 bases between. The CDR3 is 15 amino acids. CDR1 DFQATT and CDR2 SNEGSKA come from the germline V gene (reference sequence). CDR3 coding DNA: TGCAGTGCTAGCCGCGGGGCTAGCTCCTACAATGAGCAGTTCTTC. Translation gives CSASRGASSYNEQFF.

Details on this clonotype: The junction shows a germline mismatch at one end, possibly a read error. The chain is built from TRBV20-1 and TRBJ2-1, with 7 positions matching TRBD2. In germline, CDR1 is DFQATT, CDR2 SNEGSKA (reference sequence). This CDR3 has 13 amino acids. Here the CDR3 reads CGALAGVRNEQFF. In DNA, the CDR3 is TGCGGTGCCCTGGCGGGAGTGAGGAATGAGCAGTTCTTC.

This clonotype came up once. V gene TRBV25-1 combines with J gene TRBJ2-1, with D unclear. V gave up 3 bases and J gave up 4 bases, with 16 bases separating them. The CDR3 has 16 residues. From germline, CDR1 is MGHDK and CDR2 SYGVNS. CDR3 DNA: TGTGCCAGCAGTGAGGGGTACGTAATTCTTTACAATGAGCAGTTCTTC. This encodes CASSEGYVILYNEQFF. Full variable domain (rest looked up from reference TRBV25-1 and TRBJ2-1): EADIYQTPRYLVIGTGKKITLECSQTMGHDKMYWYQQDPGMELHLIHYSYGVNSTEKGDLSSESTVSRIRTEHFPLTLESARPSHTSQYLCASSEGYVILYNEQFFGPGTRLTVL.

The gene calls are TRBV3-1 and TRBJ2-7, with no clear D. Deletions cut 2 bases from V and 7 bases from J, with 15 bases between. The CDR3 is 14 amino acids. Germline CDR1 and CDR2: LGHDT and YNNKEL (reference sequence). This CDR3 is CASSQSTSPGEQYF. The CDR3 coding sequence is TGTGCCAGCAGCCAATCAACGTCGCCGGGTGAGCAGTACTTC.

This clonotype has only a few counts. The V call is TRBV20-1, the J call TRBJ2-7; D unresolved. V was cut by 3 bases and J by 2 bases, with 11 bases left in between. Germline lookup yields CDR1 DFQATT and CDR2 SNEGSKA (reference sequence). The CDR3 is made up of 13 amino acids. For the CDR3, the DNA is TGCAGTGCTAGCCTCTCGTATACCTACGAGCAGTACTTC. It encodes CSASLSYTYEQYF.

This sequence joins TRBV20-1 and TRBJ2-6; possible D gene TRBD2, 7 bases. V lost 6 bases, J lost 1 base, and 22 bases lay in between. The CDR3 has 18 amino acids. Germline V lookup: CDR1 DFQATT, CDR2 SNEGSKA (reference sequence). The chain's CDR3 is CSARTGGQDRSGANVLTF. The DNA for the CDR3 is TGCAGTGCCCGAACCGGGGGGCAGGATAGGTCTGGGGCCAACGTCCTGACTTTC.

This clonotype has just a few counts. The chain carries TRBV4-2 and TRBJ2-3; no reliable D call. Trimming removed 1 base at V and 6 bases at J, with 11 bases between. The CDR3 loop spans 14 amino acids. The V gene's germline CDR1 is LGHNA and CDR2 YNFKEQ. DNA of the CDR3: TGTGCCAGCAGCCAAGTAAGCGATGCTGATACGCAGTATTTT. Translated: CASSQVSDADTQYF.

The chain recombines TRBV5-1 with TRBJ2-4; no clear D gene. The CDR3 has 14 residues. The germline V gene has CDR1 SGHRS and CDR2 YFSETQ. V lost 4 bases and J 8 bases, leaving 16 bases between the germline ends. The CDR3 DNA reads TGCGCCAGCAGCCCCCGCGGCGTGCCCTACATTCAGTACTTC. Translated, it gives CASSPRGVPYIQYF.

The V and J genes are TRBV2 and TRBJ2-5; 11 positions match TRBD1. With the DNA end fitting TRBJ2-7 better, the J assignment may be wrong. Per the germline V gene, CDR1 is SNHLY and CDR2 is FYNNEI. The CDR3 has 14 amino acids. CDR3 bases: TGTGCCAGCAAGGGACAGGGGGTTTCTCCCGAGCAGTACTTC. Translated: CASKGQGVSPEQYF.

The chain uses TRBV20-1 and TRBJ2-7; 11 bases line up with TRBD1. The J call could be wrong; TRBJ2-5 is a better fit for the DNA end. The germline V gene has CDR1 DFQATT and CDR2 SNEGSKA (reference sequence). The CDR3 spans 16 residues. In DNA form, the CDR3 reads TGCAGTGCTAGAGCCCTCAGGACAGGGGGCGTGGAGACCCAGTACTTC. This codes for CSARALRTGGVETQYF.

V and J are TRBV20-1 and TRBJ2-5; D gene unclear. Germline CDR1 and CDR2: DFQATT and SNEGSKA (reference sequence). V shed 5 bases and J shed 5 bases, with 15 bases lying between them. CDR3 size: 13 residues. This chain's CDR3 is CSAPTRLPETQYF. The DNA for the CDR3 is TGCAGTGCTCCAACTCGGCTCCCGGAGACCCAGTACTTC.

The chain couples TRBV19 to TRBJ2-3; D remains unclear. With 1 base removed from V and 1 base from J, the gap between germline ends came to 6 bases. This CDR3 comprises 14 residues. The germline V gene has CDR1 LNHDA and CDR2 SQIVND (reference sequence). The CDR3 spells CASSIGARTDTQYF. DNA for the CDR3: TGTGCCAGTAGTATAGGGGCCCGCACAGATACGCAGTATTTT.

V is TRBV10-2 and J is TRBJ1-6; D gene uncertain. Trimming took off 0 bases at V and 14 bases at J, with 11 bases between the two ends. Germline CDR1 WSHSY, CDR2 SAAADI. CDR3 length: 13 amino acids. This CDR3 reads CASSESPRSTLHF. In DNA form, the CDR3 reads TGCGCCAGCAGTGAGTCTCCCCGGAGCACCCTCCACTTT.

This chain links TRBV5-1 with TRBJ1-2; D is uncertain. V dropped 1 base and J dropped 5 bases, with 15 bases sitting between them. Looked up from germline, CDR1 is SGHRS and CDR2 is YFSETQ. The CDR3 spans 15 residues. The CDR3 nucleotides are TGCGCCAGCAGCTTGAACACCTCGCTTGGATATGGCTACACCTTC. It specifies CASSLNTSLGYGYTF.

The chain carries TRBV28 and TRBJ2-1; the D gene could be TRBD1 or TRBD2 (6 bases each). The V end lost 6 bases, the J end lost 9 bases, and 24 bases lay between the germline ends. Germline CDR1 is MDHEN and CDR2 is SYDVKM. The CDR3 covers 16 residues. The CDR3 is CASSHQREEGGFEQFF. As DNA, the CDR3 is TGTGCCAGCAGCCACCAAAGGGAAGAGGGGGGTTTTGAGCAGTTCTTC.

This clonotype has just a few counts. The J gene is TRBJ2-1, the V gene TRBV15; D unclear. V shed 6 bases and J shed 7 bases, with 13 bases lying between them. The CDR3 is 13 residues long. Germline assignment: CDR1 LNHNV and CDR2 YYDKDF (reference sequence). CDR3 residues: CATRASALNEQFF. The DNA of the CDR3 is TGTGCCACCAGAGCCTCCGCACTGAATGAGCAGTTCTTC.

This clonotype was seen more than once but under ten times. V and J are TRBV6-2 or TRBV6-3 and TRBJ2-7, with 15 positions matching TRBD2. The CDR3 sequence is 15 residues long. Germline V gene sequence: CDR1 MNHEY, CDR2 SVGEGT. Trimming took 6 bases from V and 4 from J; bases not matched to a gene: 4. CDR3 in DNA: TGTGCCAGCAGCGTGGGACTAGCGGGAGGTTACGAGCAGTACTTC. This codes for CASSVGLAGGYEQYF.

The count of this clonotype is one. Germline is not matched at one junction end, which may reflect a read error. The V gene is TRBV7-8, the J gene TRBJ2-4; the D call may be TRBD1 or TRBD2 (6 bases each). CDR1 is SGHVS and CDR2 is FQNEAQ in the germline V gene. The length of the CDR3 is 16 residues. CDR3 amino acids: CANSLVGGLAKNIQYF. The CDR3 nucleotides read TGTGCCAACAGCTTAGTAGGGGGACTAGCCAAAAACATTCAGTACTTC.

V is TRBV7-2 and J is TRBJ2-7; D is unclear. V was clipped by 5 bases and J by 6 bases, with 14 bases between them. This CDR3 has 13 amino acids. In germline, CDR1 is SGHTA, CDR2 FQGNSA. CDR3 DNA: TGTGCCAGCAGCGACAAAGGATCCGGCGAGCAGTACTTC. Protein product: CASSDKGSGEQYF. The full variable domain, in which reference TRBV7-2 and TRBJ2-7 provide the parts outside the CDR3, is GAGVSQSPSNKVTEKGKDVELRCDPISGHTALYWYRQSLGQGLEFLIYFQGNSAPDKSGLPSDRFSAERTGGSVSTLTIQRTQQEDSAVYLCASSDKGSGEQYFGPGTRLTVT.

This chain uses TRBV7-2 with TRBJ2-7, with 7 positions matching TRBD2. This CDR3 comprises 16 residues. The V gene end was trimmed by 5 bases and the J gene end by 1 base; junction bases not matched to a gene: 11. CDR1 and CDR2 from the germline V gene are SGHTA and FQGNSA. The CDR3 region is CASSRGAGVLSYEQYF. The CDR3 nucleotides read TGTGCCAGCAGCCGCGGGGCGGGGGTGTTATCCTACGAGCAGTACTTC.

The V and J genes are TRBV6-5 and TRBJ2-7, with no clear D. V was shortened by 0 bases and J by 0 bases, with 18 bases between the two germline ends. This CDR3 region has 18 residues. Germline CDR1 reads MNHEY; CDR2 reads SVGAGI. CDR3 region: CASSYSHGPSPSSYEQYF. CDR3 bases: TGTGCCAGCAGTTACTCCCACGGACCGTCGCCGAGCTCCTACGAGCAGTACTTC.